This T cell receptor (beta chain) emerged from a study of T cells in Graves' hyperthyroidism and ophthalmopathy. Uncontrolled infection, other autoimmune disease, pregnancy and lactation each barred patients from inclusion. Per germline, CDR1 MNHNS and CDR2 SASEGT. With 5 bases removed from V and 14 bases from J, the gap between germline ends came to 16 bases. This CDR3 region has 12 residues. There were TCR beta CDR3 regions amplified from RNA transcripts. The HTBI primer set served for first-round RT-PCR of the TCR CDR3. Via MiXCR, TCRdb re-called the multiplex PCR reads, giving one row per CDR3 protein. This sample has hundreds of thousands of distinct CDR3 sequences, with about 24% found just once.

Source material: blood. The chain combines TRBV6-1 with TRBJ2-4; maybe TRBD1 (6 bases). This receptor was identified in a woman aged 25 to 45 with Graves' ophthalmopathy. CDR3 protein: CASSSPTGREYF. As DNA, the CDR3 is TGTGCCAGCAGTTCCCCGACAGGTCGTGAGTACTTC.